The 13 T cell receptor beta chains reported below all come from one sample, sequenced in a study of T cells in Graves' hyperthyroidism and ophthalmopathy. Amplified TCR beta CDR3 regions derived from RNA transcripts. Carried out on the TCR CDR3, a first-round RT-PCR used the HTBI primer set. A single record per CDR3 protein comes from TCRdb applying MiXCR to the multiplex PCR reads. The sample consists of hundreds of thousands of distinct CDR3 sequences, 46% of them appearing once. The source material was peripheral blood or thyroid tissue (not recorded which). The receptors originated from a woman younger than 35 with Graves' hyperthyroidism.

This clonotype was observed many times. The V call is TRBV6-6, the J call TRBJ2-5; TRBD2 agrees at 13 bases. Germline V gene lookup returns CDR1 MNHNY and CDR2 SVGAGI (reference sequence). With 4 bases clipped from V and 5 bases from J, the junction kept 7 bases outside the gene matches. The length of the CDR3 is 16 residues. The CDR3 nucleotides are TGTGCCAGCAGTTCCGGACTAGCGGGAGTTGTGGAGACCCAGTACTTC. Protein sequence: CASSSGLAGVVETQYF.

The gene calls are TRBV5-1 and TRBJ2-7; 7 positions agree with TRBD2. This CDR3 comprises 15 residues. V trimming: 4 bases; J trimming: 1 base; junction bases outside the gene matches: 8. Germline V CDR1 and CDR2: SGHRS, YFSETQ. CDR3 sequence: CASSVDSGLSYEQYF. Here the CDR3 DNA reads TGCGCCAGCAGCGTGGATAGCGGGCTTTCCTACGAGCAGTACTTC.

The gene calls are TRBV7-8 and TRBJ2-7; 10 bases are shared with TRBD2. The CDR3 consists of 14 residues. CDR1 is SGHVS, CDR2 FQNEAQ, per germline. CDR3 DNA: TGTGCTAGGAGTCAAGCGGGAGGGGACTACGAGCAGTACTTC. Protein product: CARSQAGGDYEQYF. The whole variable domain, remainder taken from reference TRBV7-8 and TRBJ2-7, is GAGVSQSPRYKVAKRGQDVALRCDPISGHVSLFWYQQALGQGPEFLTYFQNEAQLDKSGLPSDRFFAERPEGSVSTLKIQRTQQEDSAVYLCARSQAGGDYEQYFGPGTRLTVT.

A word on this clonotype: Likely a read error: the CDR3 ends without its conserved phenylalanine or tryptophan. The DNA is omitted, as the CDR3 cannot be located on it reliably, and the CDR3 follows TCRdb's listing. The rearrangement joins TRBV7-9 to TRBJ2-7; the table's D call, TRBD2, was not checked against the DNA. The CDR3 is made up of 8 amino acids, end residues included. CDR1 and CDR2 from the germline V gene are SEHNR and FQNEAQ (reference sequence). This CDR3 is CASSSARG.

This chain connects TRBV12-3 or TRBV12-4 to TRBJ1-4; 9 nucleotides match TRBD1. The J segment lost 5 bases and the V segment lost 9 bases, leaving 4 bases of the junction unmatched. This CDR3 has 13 residues. The DNA of the CDR3 is TGTGCCAGTTCCGGGACAGGGAATGAAAAACTGTTTTTT. As protein: CASSGTGNEKLFF.

Comments on this clonotype: At one boundary the junction diverges from the germline segment, which might be a read error. This chain connects TRBV7-9 to TRBJ2-3; D gene unclear. This CDR3 has 12 residues. The V gene's germline CDR1 is SEHNR and CDR2 FQNEAQ (reference sequence). The CDR3 loop is CASSVRTDTQYF. Written as DNA, the CDR3 is TGCGCCAGCAGCGTCCGCACAGATACGCAGTATTTT.

This clonotype came up once. V usage is TRBV7-9 and J usage is TRBJ1-4; TRBD1 might be the D (6 bases). Germline values: CDR1 SEHNR, CDR2 FQNEAQ (reference sequence). The CDR3 runs to 12 residues. V was cut by 4 bases and J by 15 bases, with 15 bases left in between. The CDR3 reads CASSSQGHRLFF. The CDR3 region has the DNA TGTGCCAGCAGCTCGCAGGGACACCGATTGTTTTTT.

This chain joins TRBV2 and TRBJ2-7; TRBD1 matches 7 bases. The trim removed 6 bases at V and 2 bases at J, leaving 10 bases unmatched. The CDR3 extends over 15 amino acids. Germline CDR1 is SNHLY and CDR2 is FYNNEI. The CDR3 DNA reads as TGTGCCAGCAGCCCCCAGGGACAGATTACCTACGAGCAGTACTTC. Translation: CASSPQGQITYEQYF. Full variable domain (rest looked up from reference TRBV2 and TRBJ2-7): EPEVTQTPSHQVTQMGQEVILRCVPISNHLYFYWYRQILGQKVEFLVSFYNNEISEKSEIFDDQFSVERPDGSNFTLKIRSTKLEDSAMYFCASSPQGQITYEQYFGPGTRLTVT.

This chain joins TRBV4-1 and TRBJ2-2; no clear D gene. CDR1 and CDR2 from the germline V gene are MGHRA and YSYEKL. Trimming stripped 6 bases from V and 6 bases from J, with 11 bases between. The CDR3 has 13 residues. The CDR3 DNA follows: TGCGCCAGCAGTGTCCGGTGGGCCGGGGAGCTGTTTTTT. The encoded protein is CASSVRWAGELFF.

The V and J genes are TRBV24-1 and TRBJ1-5; D call uncertain. Germline V gene lookup returns CDR1 KGHDR and CDR2 SFDVKD. The CDR3 totals 14 residues. Trimming took off 1 base at V and 5 bases at J, with 8 bases between the two ends. The CDR3 loop is CATSDFGLDQPQHF. CDR3 nucleotide sequence: TGTGCCACCAGTGATTTTGGGTTGGATCAGCCCCAGCATTTT.

This chain uses TRBV20-1 with TRBJ1-4; possible D gene TRBD1, 6 bases. The CDR3 is 15 amino acids. CDR1 and CDR2 (germline): DFQATT, SNEGSKA (reference sequence). The V end lost 2 bases, the J end lost 3 bases, and 13 bases lay between the germline ends. The CDR3: CSARYRDGSNEKLFF. The CDR3 region has the DNA TGCAGTGCTAGATACAGGGATGGCTCTAATGAAAAACTGTTTTTT.

This clonotype has at least ten counts. V and J are TRBV2 and TRBJ2-5; weak D call: TRBD1 (7 bases). The V end lost 4 bases, the J end lost 5 bases, and 14 bases lay between the germline ends. The CDR3 is 14 residues long. The V gene's germline CDR1 is SNHLY and CDR2 FYNNEI. The CDR3 spells CASSGTGGGETQYF. The CDR3 DNA reads as TGTGCCAGCAGTGGGACAGGAGGGGGGGAGACCCAGTACTTC.

J is TRBJ1-2 and V is TRBV5-1; a possible D gene is TRBD1 (6 bases). The CDR3 sequence is 14 residues long. The germline gives CDR1 SGHRS, CDR2 YFSETQ. Trimming shortened V by 0 bases and J by 7 bases, and 13 bases separated the two germline ends. The CDR3 nucleotides read TGCGCCAGCAGCTTGGACCCACAGGGTGCTGGCTACACCTTC. It is translated as CASSLDPQGAGYTF.